The entry below gives a single T cell receptor beta chain sequence along with its context. This record belongs to a study of blood T cell repertoires in COVID-19. Study summary: The study drew acute and convalescent COVID-19 samples from the United States, Italy and Spain. In each case, the material was cDNA or gDNA derived from T cells, B-cell-depleted T cells, or PBMCs.

As originally analysed: Nucleated cell counts were estimated from reference gene primer amplification. This table comes from immunoSEQ multiplex PCR, and its TCRdb copy is limited to in-frame clones, with some not included. V and J calls plus clone size are reproduced from that table; the DNA served to infer D and trimming. This table holds roughly 160,000 clones, roughly 90% found once. The clonotype originates from a woman aged 55-70 years who had recovered from COVID-19. The source material was peripheral blood.

CDR3 protein: CASSLVRRSSYNEQFF. Here the CDR3 DNA reads TGTGCCAGCAGTTTAGTCCGCCGTAGCTCCTACAATGAGCAGTTCTTC. The chain links TRBV27 to TRBJ2-1; D gene uncertain. This CDR3 region has 16 residues. The germline CDR1 and CDR2 sequences are MNHEY and SMNVEV (reference sequence). V shed 2 bases and J shed 0 bases, with 11 bases lying between them.